This record looks at one TCR beta chain sequence and its context. The target antigen is unknown. Using its own MiXCR run on the 5' RACE reads, TCRdb lists one record per CDR3 protein. Found here are about 240,000 distinct CDR3 sequences, about 10% of them singletons; the top ten hold under 8%. The data stem from a study of CD8 T cells in ankylosing spondylitis. Notes on the study in general: For ankylosing spondylitis blood, a TCR beta motif of under 10 highly homologous variants appeared characteristic. Disease-linked clones were found to be CD8+ and relatively rare in peripheral blood. In reactive arthritis synovial fluid and blood, some motif variants had been reported before.

The CDR3 consists of 14 residues. Germline-derived CDR1 and CDR2 are SEHNR and FQNEAQ (reference sequence). V was shortened by 1 base and J by 2 bases, with 9 bases between the two germline ends. The receptor comes from a male donor with ankylosing spondylitis or in good health (not recorded which). The rearrangement uses TRBV7-9 and TRBJ2-7; a possible D gene is TRBD1 (5 bases). Input material: blood, either unsorted or a sorted T cell fraction (not recorded which). CDR3 nucleotides: TGTGCCAGCAGCTTAGAGGCCAGGGCCTACGAGCAGTACTTC. It is translated as CASSLEARAYEQYF.